A single T cell receptor beta chain is shown here with its context. No antigen is known for it. This sample was included in a study of T-cell memory formation after mild COVID-19. Study results and caveats: Chiefly within CM and EM were the contracting CD4+ clones; CD8+ ones were within EMRA.

TCRdb re-called the 5' RACE reads with MiXCR, one entry per CDR3 protein. The table has just under 550,000 distinct CDR3 sequences, around 21% seen once. The V end lost 5 bases, the J end lost 4 bases, and 9 bases lay between the germline ends. The CDR3 runs to 14 residues. The V gene's germline CDR1 is SEHNR and CDR2 FQNEAQ (reference sequence). Sequenced sample: PBMCs or a T cell subset sorted from them (not recorded which). The chain combines TRBV7-9 with TRBJ2-6; tentatively, D is TRBD1 (5 bases). This TCR was recovered from an adult woman who had mild COVID-19 (a few samples of this study predate the infection). Cell type and time point are not known. Here the CDR3 DNA reads TGTGCCAGCAGCACCTACAGGGGGGCCAACGTCCTGACTTTC. This sequence encodes CASSTYRGANVLTF.